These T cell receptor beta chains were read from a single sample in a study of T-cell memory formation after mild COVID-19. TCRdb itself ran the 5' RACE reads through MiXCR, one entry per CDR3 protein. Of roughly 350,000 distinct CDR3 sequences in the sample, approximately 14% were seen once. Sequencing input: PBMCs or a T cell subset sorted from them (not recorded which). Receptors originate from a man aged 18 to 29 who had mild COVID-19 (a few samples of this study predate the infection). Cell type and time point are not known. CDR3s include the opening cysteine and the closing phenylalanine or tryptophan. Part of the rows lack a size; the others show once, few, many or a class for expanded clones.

cdr3_aa: CASSENEQFF
clone_size: few
v_call: TRBV12-3/TRBV12-4

cdr3_aa: CASSLGDLNYGYTF
clone_size: NA
v_call: TRBV5-1

cdr3_aa: CASSYRAPRGLDRSEQFF
clone_size: NA
v_call: TRBV6-2/TRBV6-3

cdr3_aa: CASSLGMDTQYF
clone_size: NA
v_call: TRBV7-3

cdr3_aa: CATSSGNTEAFF
clone_size: NA
v_call: TRBV24-1

cdr3_aa: CASSFTPRPERPYGYTF
clone_size: NA
v_call: TRBV5-1

cdr3_aa: CASSSGVEAFF
clone_size: NA
v_call: TRBV6-5

cdr3_aa: CASTGRAQETQYF
clone_size: NA
v_call: TRBV3-1

cdr3_aa: CASIAPGTAHNEQFF
clone_size: NA
v_call: TRBV7-2

cdr3_aa: CSAAPPDRPDWGEAFF
clone_size: many
v_call: TRBV20-1

cdr3_aa: CASSQAEALFSYEQYF
clone_size: NA
v_call: TRBV4-2

cdr3_aa: CASSYGTEQGGAFF
clone_size: few
v_call: TRBV6-6

cdr3_aa: CASSYSGPGGYGYTF
clone_size: NA
v_call: TRBV6-5

cdr3_aa: CASRPGLAADTQYF
clone_size: few
v_call: TRBV6-5

cdr3_aa: CASSQGSLARDTQYF
clone_size: many
v_call: TRBV4-1

cdr3_aa: CASSRGQGAWTGELFF
clone_size: many
v_call: TRBV7-8

cdr3_aa: CASSVGRPIETQYF
clone_size: few
v_call: TRBV9

cdr3_aa: CASSDQGAFEAFF
clone_size: NA
v_call: TRBV2

cdr3_aa: CASSLGYYGYTF
clone_size: few
v_call: TRBV12-3/TRBV12-4

cdr3_aa: CASSLGSGADTQYF
clone_size: NA
v_call: TRBV7-6

cdr3_aa: CASSQDRTVATNEKLFF
clone_size: NA
v_call: TRBV4-1

cdr3_aa: CATSGGTGVYEQYF
clone_size: many
v_call: TRBV15

cdr3_aa: CAISGTYNEQFF
clone_size: many
v_call: TRBV10-3

cdr3_aa: CASTPGQGTSPLHF
clone_size: many
v_call: TRBV12-3/TRBV12-4

cdr3_aa: CASPLGLVPDTQYF
clone_size: many
v_call: TRBV7-9

cdr3_aa: CASSLGLGRDEQFF
clone_size: few
v_call: TRBV5-1

cdr3_aa: CASSFGQIDGYTF
clone_size: few
v_call: TRBV5-1

cdr3_aa: CSALRLDFQDTQYF
clone_size: few
v_call: TRBV20-1

cdr3_aa: CSGGLEYGEQFF
clone_size: few
v_call: TRBV29-1

cdr3_aa: CASPCGGPGTSYSNQPQHF
clone_size: few
v_call: TRBV23-1

cdr3_aa: CSARGGGREAFF
clone_size: once
v_call: TRBV20-1

cdr3_aa: CASRDRDTQYF
clone_size: many
v_call: TRBV2

cdr3_aa: CASSRRSFTDTQYF
clone_size: many
v_call: TRBV6-5

cdr3_aa: CSARDRRAGNTIYF
clone_size: many
v_call: TRBV20-1

cdr3_aa: CASSSGLAGPQETQYF
clone_size: NA
v_call: TRBV5-1

cdr3_aa: CASSLRTGRSYTGELFF
clone_size: few
v_call: TRBV12-3/TRBV12-4

cdr3_aa: CASSFGRGDTQYF
clone_size: few
v_call: TRBV25-1

cdr3_aa: CSAPEGGHEQYF
clone_size: few
v_call: TRBV20-1

cdr3_aa: CASSQGQGVTEAFF
clone_size: few
v_call: TRBV4-3

cdr3_aa: CASSFSGGISTDTQYF
clone_size: many
v_call: TRBV11-2

cdr3_aa: CASSQVVGDSNEQFF
clone_size: NA
v_call: TRBV4-2

cdr3_aa: CASSSGTGNWPGELFF
clone_size: few
v_call: TRBV5-1

cdr3_aa: CASSPSGLAGTDTQYF
clone_size: few
v_call: TRBV5-6

cdr3_aa: CASSLGAYPLSMGQPQHF
clone_size: NA
v_call: TRBV7-2

cdr3_aa: CSARPHPRGDEAFF
clone_size: NA
v_call: TRBV20-1

cdr3_aa: CASSQSTGGANYGYTF
clone_size: many
v_call: TRBV4-3

cdr3_aa: CATSDSQGARDTQYF
clone_size: many
v_call: TRBV24-1

cdr3_aa: CASSRLSLTSGGGTQYF
clone_size: few
v_call: TRBV3-1

cdr3_aa: CACTRGDGELFF
clone_size: few
v_call: TRBV11-2

cdr3_aa: CASSQEFRAEVDTQYF
clone_size: few
v_call: TRBV4-3

cdr3_aa: CSASKGVRAQYF
clone_size: many
v_call: TRBV20-1